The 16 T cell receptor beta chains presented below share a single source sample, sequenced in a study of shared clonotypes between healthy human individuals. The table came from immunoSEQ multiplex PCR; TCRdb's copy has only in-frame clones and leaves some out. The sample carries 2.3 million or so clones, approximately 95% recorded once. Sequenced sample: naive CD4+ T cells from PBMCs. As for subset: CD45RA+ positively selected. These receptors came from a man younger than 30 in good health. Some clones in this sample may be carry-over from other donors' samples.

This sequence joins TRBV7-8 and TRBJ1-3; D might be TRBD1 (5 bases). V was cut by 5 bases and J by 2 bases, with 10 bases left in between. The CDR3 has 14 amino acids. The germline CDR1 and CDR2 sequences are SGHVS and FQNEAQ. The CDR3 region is CASSQDTTGNTIYF. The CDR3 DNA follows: TGTGCCAGCAGCCAGGACACCACTGGAAACACCATATATTTT.

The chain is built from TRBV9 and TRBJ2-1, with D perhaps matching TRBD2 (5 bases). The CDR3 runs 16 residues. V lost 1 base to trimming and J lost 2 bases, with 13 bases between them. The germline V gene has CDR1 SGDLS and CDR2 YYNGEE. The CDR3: CASSVLGGQTYNEQFF. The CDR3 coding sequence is TGTGCCAGCAGCGTACTGGGCGGGCAGACCTACAATGAGCAGTTCTTC.

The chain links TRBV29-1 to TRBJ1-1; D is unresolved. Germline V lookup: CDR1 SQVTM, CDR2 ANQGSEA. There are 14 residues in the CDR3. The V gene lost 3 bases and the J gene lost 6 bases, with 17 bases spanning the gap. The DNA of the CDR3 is TGCAGCGTTGAGAGAGGACGGAGATCCCCTGAAGCTTTCTTT. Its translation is CSVERGRRSPEAFF.

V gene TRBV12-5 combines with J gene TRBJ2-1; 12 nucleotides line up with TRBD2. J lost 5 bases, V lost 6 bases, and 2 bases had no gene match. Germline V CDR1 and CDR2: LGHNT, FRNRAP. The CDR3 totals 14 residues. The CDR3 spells CASGTSGSHNEQFF. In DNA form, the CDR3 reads TGTGCTAGTGGGACTAGCGGGAGCCACAATGAGCAGTTCTTC.

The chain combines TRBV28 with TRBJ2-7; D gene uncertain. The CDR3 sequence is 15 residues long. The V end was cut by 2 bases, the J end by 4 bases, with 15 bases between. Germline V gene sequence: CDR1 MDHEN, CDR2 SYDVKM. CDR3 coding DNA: TGTGCCAGCAGTTTAACTCGGTCAATCGCATACGAGCAGTACTTC. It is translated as CASSLTRSIAYEQYF.

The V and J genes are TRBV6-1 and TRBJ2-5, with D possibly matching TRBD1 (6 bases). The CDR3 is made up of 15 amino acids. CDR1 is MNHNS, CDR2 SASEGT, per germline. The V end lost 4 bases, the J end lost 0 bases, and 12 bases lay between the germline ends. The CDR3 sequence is CASSVGTSYQETQYF. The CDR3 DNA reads TGTGCCAGCAGTGTGGGGACATCGTACCAAGAGACCCAGTACTTC.

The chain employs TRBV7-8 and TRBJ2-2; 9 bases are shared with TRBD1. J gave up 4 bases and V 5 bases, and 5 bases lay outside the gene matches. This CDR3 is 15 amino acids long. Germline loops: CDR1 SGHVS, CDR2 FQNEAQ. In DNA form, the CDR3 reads TGTGCCAGCAGCCGAGCGGGACAGGGCACCGGGGAGCTGTTTTTT. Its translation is CASSRAGQGTGELFF. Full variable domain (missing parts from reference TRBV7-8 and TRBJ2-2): GAGVSQSPRYKVAKRGQDVALRCDPISGHVSLFWYQQALGQGPEFLTYFQNEAQLDKSGLPSDRFFAERPEGSVSTLKIQRTQQEDSAVYLCASSRAGQGTGELFFGEGSRLTVL.

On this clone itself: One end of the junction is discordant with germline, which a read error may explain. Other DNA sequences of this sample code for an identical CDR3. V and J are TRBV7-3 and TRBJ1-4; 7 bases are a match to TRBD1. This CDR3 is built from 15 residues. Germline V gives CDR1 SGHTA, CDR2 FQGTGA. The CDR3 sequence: CASSLTGATNEKLFF. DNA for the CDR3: TGTGCCAGCAGCCTAACAGGGGCAACTAATGAAAAACTGTTTTTT. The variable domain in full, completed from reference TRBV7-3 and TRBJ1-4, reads GAGVSQTPSNKVTEKGKYVELRCDPISGHTALYWYRQSLGQGPEFLIYFQGTGAADDSGLPNDRFFAVRPEGSVSTLKIQRTERGDSAVYLCASSLTGATNEKLFFGSGTQLSVL.

The CDR3 region has the DNA TGTGCCAGCAGTCCCAATAGCGGGAGCTCCTACAATGAGCAGTTCTTC. Protein product: CASSPNSGSSYNEQFF. The genes are TRBV28 and TRBJ2-1; 9 nucleotides line up with TRBD2. The germline V gene encodes CDR1 MDHEN and CDR2 SYDVKM. This CDR3 region has 16 residues. J lost 0 bases, V lost 5 bases, and 5 bases had no gene match. The variable domain in full, with the rest retrieved from reference TRBV28 and TRBJ2-1, is DVKVTQSSRYLVKRTGEKVFLECVQDMDHENMFWYRQDPGLGLRLIYFSYDVKMKEKGDIPEGYSVSREKKERFSLILESASTNQTSMYLCASSPNSGSSYNEQFFGPGTRLTVL.

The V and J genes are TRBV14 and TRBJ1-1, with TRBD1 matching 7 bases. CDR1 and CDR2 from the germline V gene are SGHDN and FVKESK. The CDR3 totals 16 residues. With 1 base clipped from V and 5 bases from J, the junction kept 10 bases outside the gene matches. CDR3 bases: TGTGCCAGCAGCCAAGTTGCAACGACAGGGTTGACTGAAGCTTTCTTT. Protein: CASSQVATTGLTEAFF.

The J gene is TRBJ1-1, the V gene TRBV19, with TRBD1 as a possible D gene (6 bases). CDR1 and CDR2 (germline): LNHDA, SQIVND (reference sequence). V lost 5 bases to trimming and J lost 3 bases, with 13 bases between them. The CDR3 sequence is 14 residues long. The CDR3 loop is CASSWGHRDTEAFF. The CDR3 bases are TGTGCCAGTAGTTGGGGACATAGGGACACTGAAGCTTTCTTT.

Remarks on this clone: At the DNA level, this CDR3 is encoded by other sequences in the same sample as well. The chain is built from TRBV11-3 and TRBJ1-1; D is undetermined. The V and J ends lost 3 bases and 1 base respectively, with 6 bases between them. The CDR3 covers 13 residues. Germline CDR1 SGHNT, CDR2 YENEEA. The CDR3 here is CASSLEANTEAFF. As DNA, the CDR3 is TGTGCCAGCAGCTTGGAGGCGAACACTGAAGCTTTCTTT. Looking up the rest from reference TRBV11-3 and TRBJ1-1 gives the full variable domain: EAGVVQSPRYKIIEKKQPVAFWCNPISGHNTLYWYLQNLGQGPELLIRYENEEAVDDSQLPKDRFSAERLKGVDSTLKIQPAELGDSAVYLCASSLEANTEAFFGQGTRLTVV.

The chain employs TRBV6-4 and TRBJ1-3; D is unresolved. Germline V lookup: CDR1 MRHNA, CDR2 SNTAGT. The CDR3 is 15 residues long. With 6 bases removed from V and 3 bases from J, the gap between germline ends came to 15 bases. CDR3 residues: CASRITISGGNTIYF. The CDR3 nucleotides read TGTGCCAGCAGGATAACAATAAGCGGTGGAAACACCATATATTTT.

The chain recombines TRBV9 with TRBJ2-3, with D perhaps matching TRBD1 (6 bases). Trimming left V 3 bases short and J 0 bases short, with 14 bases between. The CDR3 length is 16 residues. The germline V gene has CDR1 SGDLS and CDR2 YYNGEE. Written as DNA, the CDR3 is TGTGCCAGCAGCGGTACAGGGACGCGGAGCACAGATACGCAGTATTTT. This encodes CASSGTGTRSTDTQYF.

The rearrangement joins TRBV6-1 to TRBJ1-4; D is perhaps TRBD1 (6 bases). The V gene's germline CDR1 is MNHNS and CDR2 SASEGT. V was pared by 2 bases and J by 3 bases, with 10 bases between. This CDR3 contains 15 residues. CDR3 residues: CASSERQGPNEKLFF. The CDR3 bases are TGTGCCAGCAGTGAACGGCAGGGGCCTAATGAAAAACTGTTTTTT.

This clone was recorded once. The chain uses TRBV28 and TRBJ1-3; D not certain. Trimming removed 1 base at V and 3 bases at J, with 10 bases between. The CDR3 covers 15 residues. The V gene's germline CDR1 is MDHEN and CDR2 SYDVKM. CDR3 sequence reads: CASSLFIPYGNTIYF. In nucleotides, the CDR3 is TGTGCCAGCAGTTTATTCATCCCTTATGGAAACACCATATATTTT. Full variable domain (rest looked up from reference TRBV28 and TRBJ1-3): DVKVTQSSRYLVKRTGEKVFLECVQDMDHENMFWYRQDPGLGLRLIYFSYDVKMKEKGDIPEGYSVSREKKERFSLILESASTNQTSMYLCASSLFIPYGNTIYFGEGSWLTVV.